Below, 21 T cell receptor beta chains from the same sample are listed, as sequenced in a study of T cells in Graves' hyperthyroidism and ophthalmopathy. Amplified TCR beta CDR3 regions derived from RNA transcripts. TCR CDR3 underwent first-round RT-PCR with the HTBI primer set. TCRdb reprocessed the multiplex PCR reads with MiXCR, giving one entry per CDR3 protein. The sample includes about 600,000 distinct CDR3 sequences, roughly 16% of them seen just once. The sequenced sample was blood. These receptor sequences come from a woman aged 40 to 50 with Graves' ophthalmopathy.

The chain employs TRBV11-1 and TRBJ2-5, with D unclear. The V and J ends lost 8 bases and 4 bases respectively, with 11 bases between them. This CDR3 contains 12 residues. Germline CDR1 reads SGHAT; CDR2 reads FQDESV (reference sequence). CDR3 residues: CASFGLSETQYF. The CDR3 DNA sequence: TGTGCCAGCTTTGGGCTTTCAGAGACCCAGTACTTC.

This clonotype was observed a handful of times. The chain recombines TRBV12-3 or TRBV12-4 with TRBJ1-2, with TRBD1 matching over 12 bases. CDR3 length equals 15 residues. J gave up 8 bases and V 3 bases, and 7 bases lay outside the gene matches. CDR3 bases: TGTGCCAGCAGTTTTGCCGGGACAGGGGGCCACGGCTACACCTTC. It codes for CASSFAGTGGHGYTF.

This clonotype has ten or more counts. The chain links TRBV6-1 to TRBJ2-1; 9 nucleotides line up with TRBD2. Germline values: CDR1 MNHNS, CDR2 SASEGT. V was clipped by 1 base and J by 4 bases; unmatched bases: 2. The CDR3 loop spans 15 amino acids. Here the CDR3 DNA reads TGTGCCAGCAGTGAAGGGACTAGCGATTACAATGAGCAGTTCTTC. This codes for CASSEGTSDYNEQFF.

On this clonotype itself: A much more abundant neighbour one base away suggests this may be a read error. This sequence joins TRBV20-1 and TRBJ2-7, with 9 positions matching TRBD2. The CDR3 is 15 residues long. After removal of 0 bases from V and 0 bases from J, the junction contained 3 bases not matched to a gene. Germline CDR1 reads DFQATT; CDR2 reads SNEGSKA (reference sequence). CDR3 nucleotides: TGCAGTGCTAGAGATAAGGGACTAGCCTCCTACGAGCAGTACTTC. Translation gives CSARDKGLASYEQYF.

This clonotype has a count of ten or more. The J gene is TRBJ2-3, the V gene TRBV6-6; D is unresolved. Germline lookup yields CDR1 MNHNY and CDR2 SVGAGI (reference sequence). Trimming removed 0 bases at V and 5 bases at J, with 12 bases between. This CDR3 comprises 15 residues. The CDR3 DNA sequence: TGTGCCAGCAGTTACTCGGTTCGAGGTGAAGATACGCAGTATTTT. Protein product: CASSYSVRGEDTQYF.

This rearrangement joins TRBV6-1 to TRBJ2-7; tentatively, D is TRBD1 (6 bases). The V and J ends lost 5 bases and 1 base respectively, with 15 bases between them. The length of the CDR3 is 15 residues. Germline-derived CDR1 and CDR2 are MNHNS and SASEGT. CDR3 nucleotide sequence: TGTGCCAGCAGTCTGGGACAAATGATATCCTACGAGCAGTACTTC. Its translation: CASSLGQMISYEQYF.

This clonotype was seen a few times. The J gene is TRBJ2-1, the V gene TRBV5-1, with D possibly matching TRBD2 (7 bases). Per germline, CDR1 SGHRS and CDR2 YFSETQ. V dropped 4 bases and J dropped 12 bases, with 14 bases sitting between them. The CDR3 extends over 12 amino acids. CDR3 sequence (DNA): TGCGCCAGCAGCCTAAACAGGGAGGGGCAGTTCTTC. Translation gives CASSLNREGQFF. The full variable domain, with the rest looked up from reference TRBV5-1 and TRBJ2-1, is KAGVTQTPRYLIKTRGQQVTLSCSPISGHRSVSWYQQTPGQGLQFLFEYFSETQRNKGNFPGRFSGRQFSNSRSEMNVSTLELGDSALYLCASSLNREGQFFGPGTRLTVL.

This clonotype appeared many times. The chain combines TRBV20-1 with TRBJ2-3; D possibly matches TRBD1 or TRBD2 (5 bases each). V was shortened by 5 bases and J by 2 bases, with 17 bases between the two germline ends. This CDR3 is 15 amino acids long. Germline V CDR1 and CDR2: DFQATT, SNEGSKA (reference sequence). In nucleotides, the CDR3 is TGCAGTGCTTATACAGGTCGGGACCACACAGATACGCAGTATTTT. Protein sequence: CSAYTGRDHTDTQYF.

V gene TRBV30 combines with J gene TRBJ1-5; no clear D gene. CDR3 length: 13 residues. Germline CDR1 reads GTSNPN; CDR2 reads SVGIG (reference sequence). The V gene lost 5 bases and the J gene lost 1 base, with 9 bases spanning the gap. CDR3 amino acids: CAWSVESNQPQHF. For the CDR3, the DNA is TGTGCCTGGTCGGTAGAAAGCAATCAGCCCCAGCATTTT.

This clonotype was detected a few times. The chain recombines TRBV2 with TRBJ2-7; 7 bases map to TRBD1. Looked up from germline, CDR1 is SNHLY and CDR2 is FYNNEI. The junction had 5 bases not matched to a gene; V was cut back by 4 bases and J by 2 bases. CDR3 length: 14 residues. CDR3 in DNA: TGTGCCAGCAGTGTGAGTCAGGGGGCCTACGAGCAGTACTTC. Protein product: CASSVSQGAYEQYF.

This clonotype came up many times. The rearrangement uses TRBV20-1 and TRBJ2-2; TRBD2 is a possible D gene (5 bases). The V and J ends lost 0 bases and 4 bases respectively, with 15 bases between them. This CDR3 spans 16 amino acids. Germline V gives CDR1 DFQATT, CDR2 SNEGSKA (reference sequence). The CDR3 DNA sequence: TGCAGTGCTAGAGATGCGCGGAGCGGTTTCACCGGGGAGCTGTTTTTT. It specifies CSARDARSGFTGELFF.

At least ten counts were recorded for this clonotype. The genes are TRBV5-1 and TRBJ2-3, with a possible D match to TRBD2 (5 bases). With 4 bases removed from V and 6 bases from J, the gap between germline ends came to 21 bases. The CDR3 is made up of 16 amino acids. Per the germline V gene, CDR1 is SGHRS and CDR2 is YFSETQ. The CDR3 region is CASSLSPSGSMDTQYF. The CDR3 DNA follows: TGCGCCAGCAGCCTAAGTCCGAGCGGTTCAATGGATACGCAGTATTTT.

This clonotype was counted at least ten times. CDR3 amino acids: CASSEWTGSVKKLFF. The CDR3 nucleotides are TGTGCCAGCAGTGAATGGACAGGGTCTGTAAAGAAACTGTTTTTT. V usage is TRBV2 and J usage is TRBJ1-4; the match to TRBD1 covers 8 bases. This CDR3 region has 15 residues. J lost 11 bases, V lost 2 bases, and 10 bases had no gene match. Germline CDR1 reads SNHLY; CDR2 reads FYNNEI.

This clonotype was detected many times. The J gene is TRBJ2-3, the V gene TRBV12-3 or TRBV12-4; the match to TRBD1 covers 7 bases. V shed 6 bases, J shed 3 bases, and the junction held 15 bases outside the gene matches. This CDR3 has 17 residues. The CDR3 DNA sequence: TGTGCCAGCAGCCGAACAGGGGCGCCCAGTGGTACAGATACGCAGTATTTT. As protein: CASSRTGAPSGTDTQYF.

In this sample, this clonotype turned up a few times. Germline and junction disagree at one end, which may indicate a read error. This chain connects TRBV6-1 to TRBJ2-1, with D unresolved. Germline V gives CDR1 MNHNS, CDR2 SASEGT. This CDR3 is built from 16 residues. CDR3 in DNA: TGTGCCAGCAGTGAGGATGAGACTGGCGGTTACAATGGGCAGTTCTTC. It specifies CASSEDETGGYNGQFF.

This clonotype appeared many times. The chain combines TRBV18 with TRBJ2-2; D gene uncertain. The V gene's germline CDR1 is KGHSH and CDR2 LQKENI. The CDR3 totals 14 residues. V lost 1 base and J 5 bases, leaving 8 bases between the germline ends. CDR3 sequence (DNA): TGTGCCAGCTCACCACGAGTAGGAACCGGGGAGCTGTTTTTT. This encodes CASSPRVGTGELFF.

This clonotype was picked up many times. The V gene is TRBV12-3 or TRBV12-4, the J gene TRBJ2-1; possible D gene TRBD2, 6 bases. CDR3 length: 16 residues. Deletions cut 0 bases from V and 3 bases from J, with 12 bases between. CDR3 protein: CASSLARLGGYNEQFF. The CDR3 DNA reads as TGTGCCAGCAGTTTAGCGAGACTGGGGGGCTACAATGAGCAGTTCTTC.

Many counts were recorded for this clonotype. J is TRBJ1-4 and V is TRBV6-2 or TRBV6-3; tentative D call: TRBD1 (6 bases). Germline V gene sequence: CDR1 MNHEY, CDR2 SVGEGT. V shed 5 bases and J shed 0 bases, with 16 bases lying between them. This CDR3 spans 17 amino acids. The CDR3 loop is CASSRTTTGSTNEKLFF. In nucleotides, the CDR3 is TGTGCCAGCAGTCGGACTACGACAGGCTCAACTAATGAAAAACTGTTTTTT.

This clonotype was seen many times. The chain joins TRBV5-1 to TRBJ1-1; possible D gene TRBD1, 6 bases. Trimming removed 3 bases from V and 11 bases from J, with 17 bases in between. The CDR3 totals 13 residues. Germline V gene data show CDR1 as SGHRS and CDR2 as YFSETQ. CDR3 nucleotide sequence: TGCGCCAGCAGCTCGGAACAGGGACTGGTGGCTTTCTTT. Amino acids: CASSSEQGLVAFF.

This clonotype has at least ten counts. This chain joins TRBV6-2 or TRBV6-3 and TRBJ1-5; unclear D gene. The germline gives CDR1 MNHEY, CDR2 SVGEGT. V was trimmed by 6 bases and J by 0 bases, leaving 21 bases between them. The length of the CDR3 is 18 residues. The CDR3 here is CASSSIYEESTSNQPQHF. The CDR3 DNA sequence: TGTGCCAGCAGCTCCATTTATGAGGAAAGCACTAGCAATCAGCCCCAGCATTTT.

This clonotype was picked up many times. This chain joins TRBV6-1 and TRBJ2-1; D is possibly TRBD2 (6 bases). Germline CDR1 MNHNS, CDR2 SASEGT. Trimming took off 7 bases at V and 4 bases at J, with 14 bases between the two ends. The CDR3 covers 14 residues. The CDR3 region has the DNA TGTGCCAGCACACCCGGGACTGGGTACAATGAGCAGTTCTTC. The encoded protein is CASTPGTGYNEQFF.